The table lists the clone carrying this T cell receptor (beta chain) with many counts. The germline V gene encodes CDR1 LGHNA and CDR2 YNFKEQ. J gave up 7 bases and V 4 bases, and 12 bases lay outside the gene matches. The length of the CDR3 is 15 residues. This sample stems from a study of early T cells in non-severe SARS-CoV-2 infection. Overall study: Unpaired chains resulted from sequencing bulk RNA of unsorted whole blood.

TCRdb reprocessed the 5' RACE reads via MiXCR and lists one record per CDR3 protein. The sample records 52,000 or so distinct CDR3 sequences, under 8% being singletons. The specimen was whole blood, collected at baseline. This clonotype was obtained from an adult who was a healthcare worker with PCR-confirmed SARS-CoV-2 infection or an uninfected control (not recorded which). J is TRBJ2-5 and V is TRBV4-2, with 7 bases lining up with TRBD2. DNA of the CDR3: TGTGCCAGCAGCCCGAGACGGGACTATTTGGGGACCCAGTACTTC. Its translation is CASSPRRDYLGTQYF.